Sequencing of this T cell receptor beta chain was carried out in a study of a mutant IDH1 vaccine in newly diagnosed glioma (dated by TCRdb to the early 2020s). As for the study more broadly: Vaccination started 4-6 weeks after radiotherapy alone, or was given together with temozolomide cycles in the groups whose treatment included chemotherapy. Of the 32 patients who were treated, approximately 60% were male and about 40% were female, and the mean age was around 40 years. Peripheral blood samples were drawn at six visits, namely V03 (baseline), V05, V07, V10, V12 and V13. Prior to enrollment, standard therapy consisting of radiotherapy alone, temozolomide alone, or radiochemotherapy with temozolomide had been administered to patients, with the combination being received by most patients. Visit V12 was the week-35 safety follow-up and visit V13 was the week-47 end of study. For exploratory analyses, fewer than 30 treated patients had longitudinal TCRB deep sequencing done wherever samples were available. The full study reports these points: Pseudoprogression seemed to be unrelated to changes in the top peripheral T cell clonotypes found by TCRB sequencing. The authors stated that sample limitations prevented analyses of patient blood samples from being reproduced. Across multiple MHC alleles, vaccine-induced immune responses were seen in around 93% of patients. Availability determined which PBMC samples were chosen for TCRB deep sequencing.

A remark on this clone: Its binding antigen is unknown. No much larger clone is present one base from it, and per-base qualities are unavailable.

Explained via the paper, the time point label denotes: week 35, safety follow-up. A 20-mer mutant IDH1 peptide at 300 micrograms in Montanide made up each vaccine dose, which was injected subcutaneously together with topical imiquimod. Across visits V03 through V10, patients got a total of eight vaccinations, given in weeks 1, 3, 5, 7, 11, 15, 19 and 23. The donors had newly diagnosed IDH1-mutant astrocytomas of WHO grade 3 or 4 that showed loss of nuclear ATRX. The samples were drawn from NOA16, a multicentre, single-arm, open-label phase I trial in Germany that tested a mutant IDH1 peptide vaccine in humans for the first time. The DNeasy Blood and Tissue Kit was used to extract genomic DNA from EDTA blood for TCRB sequencing. The library came from the immunoSEQ multiplex PCR assay. The hsTCRB Kit was used according to the manufacturer's protocol to amplify rearranged TCR beta chain sequences. Sequencing of TCRB libraries was carried out on an Illumina MiSeq. In the authors' own workflow: The proprietary platform of the kit vendor was used for demultiplexing, trimming and gene mapping. The table comes from immuneACCESS by way of TCRdb, which keeps in-frame sequences with V and J called. Part of the clones is missing from these tables; in studies checked, under half for an unresolved V gene and the rest for unknown reasons. V and J calls plus clone size are reproduced from that table; the DNA served to infer D and trimming. The sample includes about 32,000 clones, with 80% observed a single time. The top ten clones comprise approximately 3.2% of the sample.

The junction carries 15 bases between V and J, which are trimmed by 5 bases and 4 bases respectively. The CDR3 runs 15 residues from the cysteine to the phenylalanine. This entry keeps only the CDR3 DNA: 45 bases, framed from base 1. The germline V gene provides CDR1 MDHEN and CDR2 SYDVKM. Material: PBMCs, obtained from a glioma patient whose treatment included an IDH1 peptide vaccine. This receptor chain uses TRBV28 and TRBJ2-1; the D gene is not confidently resolved. The sequence was collected from a man between 35 and 55 years old with glioma. Some clones in this sample may be carry-over from other donors' samples. The DNA is as follows: TGTGCCAGCAGTCAGGACCCTGCATCTTACAATGAGCAGTTCTTC. Its translation is CASSQDPASYNEQFF.